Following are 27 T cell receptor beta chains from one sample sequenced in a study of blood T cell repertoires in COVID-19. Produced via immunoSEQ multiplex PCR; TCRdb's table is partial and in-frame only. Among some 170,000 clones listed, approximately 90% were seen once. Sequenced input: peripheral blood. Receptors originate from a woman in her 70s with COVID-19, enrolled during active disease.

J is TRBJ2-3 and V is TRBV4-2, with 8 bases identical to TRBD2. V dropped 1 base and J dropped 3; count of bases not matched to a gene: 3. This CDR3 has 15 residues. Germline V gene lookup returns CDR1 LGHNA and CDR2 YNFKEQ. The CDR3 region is CASSQASGSTDTQYF. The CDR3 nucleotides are TGTGCCAGCAGCCAAGCCAGCGGGAGTACAGATACGCAGTATTTT.

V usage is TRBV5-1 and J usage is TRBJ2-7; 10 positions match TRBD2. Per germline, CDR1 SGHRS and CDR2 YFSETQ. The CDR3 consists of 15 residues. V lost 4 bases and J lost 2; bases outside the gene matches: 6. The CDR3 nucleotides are TGCGCCAGCAGCCCAAACCTAGCGGGGGCCTACGAGCAGTACTTC. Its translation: CASSPNLAGAYEQYF.

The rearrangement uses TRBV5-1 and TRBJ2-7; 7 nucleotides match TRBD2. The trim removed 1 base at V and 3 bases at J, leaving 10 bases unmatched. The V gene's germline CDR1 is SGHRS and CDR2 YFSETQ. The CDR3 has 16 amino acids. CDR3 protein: CASSLRPGGSLYEQYF. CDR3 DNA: TGCGCCAGCAGCTTGCGACCGGGCGGGAGTCTCTACGAGCAGTACTTC.

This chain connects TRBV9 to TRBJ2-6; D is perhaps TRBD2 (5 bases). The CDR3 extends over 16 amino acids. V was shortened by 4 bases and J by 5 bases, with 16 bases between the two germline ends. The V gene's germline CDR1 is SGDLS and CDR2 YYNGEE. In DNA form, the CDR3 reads TGTGCCAGCAGCCAACGTTCGGGGAATCGGGCCAACGTCCTGACTTTC. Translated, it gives CASSQRSGNRANVLTF. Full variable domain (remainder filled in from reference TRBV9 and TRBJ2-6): DSGVTQTPKHLITATGQRVTLRCSPRSGDLSVYWYQQSLDQGLQFLIQYYNGEERAKGNILERFSAQQFPDLHSELNLSSLELGDSALYFCASSQRSGNRANVLTFGAGSRLTVL.

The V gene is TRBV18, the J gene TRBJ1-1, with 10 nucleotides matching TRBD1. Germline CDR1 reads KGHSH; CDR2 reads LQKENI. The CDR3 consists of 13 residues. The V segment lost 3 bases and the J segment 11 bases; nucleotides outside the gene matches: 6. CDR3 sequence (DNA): TGTGCCAGCTCACCGGTAAGGGACAGGGGTGCTTTCTTT. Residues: CASSPVRDRGAFF. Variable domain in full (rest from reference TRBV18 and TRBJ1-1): NAGVMQNPRHLVRRRGQEARLRCSPMKGHSHVYWYRQLPEEGLKFMVYLQKENIIDESGMPKERFSAEFPKEGPSILRIQQVVRGDSAAYFCASSPVRDRGAFFGQGTRLTVV.

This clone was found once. CDR3 in amino acids: CASSLDVGETQYF. The CDR3 nucleotides are TGTGCCAGCAGCTTAGATGTCGGAGAGACCCAGTACTTC. The chain employs TRBV7-3 and TRBJ2-5; no clear D. In germline, CDR1 is SGHTA, CDR2 FQGTGA. The V gene lost 2 bases and the J gene lost 4 bases, with 8 bases spanning the gap. The length of the CDR3 is 13 residues.

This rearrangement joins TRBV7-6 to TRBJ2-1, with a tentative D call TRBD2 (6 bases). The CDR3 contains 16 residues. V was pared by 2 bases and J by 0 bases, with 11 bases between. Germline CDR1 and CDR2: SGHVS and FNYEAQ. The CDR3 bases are TGTGCCAGCAGCTTAATAGCGGATAGCTCCTACAATGAGCAGTTCTTC. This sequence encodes CASSLIADSSYNEQFF.

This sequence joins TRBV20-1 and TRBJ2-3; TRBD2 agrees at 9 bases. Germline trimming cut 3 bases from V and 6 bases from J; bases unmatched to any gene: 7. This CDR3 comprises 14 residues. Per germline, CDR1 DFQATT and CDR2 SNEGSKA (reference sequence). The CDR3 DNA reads TGCAGTGCTAGTGTAACTAGCGGGCCTGATACGCAGTATTTT. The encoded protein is CSASVTSGPDTQYF.

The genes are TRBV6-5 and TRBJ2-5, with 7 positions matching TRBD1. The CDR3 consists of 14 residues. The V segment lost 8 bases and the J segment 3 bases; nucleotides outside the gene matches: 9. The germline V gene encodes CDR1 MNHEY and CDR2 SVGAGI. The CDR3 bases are TGTGCCAGCGGAAGACAGGGCTCAAAAGAGACCCAGTACTTC. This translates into CASGRQGSKETQYF.

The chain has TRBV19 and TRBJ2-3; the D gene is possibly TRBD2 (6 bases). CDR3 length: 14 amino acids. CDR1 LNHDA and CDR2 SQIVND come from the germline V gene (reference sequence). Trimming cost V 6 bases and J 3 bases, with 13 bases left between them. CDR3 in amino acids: CASSGGSGTDTQYF. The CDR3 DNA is TGTGCCAGTAGCGGGGGTAGCGGAACAGATACGCAGTATTTT.

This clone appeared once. DNA for the CDR3: TGTGCCAGCAGACCTGCGACTAGCGGGAGCAAGGATACGCAGTATTTT. It codes for CASRPATSGSKDTQYF. V usage is TRBV7-3 and J usage is TRBJ2-3; 12 nucleotides agree with TRBD2. The V and J ends lost 6 bases and 6 bases, in that order; junction bases with no gene match: 10. The CDR3 runs to 16 residues. Germline lookup yields CDR1 SGHTA and CDR2 FQGTGA.

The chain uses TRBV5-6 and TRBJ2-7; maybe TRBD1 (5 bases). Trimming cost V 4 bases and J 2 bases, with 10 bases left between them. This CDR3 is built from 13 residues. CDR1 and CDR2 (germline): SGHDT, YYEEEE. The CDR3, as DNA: TGTGCCAGCAGCACGGACACGACCTACGAGCAGTACTTC. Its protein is CASSTDTTYEQYF.

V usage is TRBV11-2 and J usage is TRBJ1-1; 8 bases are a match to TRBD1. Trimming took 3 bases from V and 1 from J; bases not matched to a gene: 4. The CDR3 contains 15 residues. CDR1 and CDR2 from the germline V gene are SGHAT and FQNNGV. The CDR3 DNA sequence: TGTGCCAGCAGCTTTTCAGGGGGCCGGAACACTGAAGCTTTCTTT. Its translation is CASSFSGGRNTEAFF.

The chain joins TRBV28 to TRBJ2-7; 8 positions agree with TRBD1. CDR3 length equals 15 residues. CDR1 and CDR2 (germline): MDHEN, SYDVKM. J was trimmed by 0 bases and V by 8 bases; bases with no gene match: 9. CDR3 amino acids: CASDQSGTGSYEQYF. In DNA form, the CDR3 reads TGTGCCAGCGATCAATCCGGGACAGGCTCCTACGAGCAGTACTTC.

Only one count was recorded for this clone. The CDR3 loop is CASSYSTSGMGPLHF. DNA of the CDR3: TGTGCCAGCAGTTACTCGACATCCGGTATGGGCCCCCTCCACTTT. This chain connects TRBV6-6 to TRBJ1-6, with D unresolved. The V gene lost 0 bases and the J gene lost 13 bases, with 16 bases spanning the gap. The length of the CDR3 is 15 residues. Germline loops: CDR1 MNHNY, CDR2 SVGAGI (reference sequence).

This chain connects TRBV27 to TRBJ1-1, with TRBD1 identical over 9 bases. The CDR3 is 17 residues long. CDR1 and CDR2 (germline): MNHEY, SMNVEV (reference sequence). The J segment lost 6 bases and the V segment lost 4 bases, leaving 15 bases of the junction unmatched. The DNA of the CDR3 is TGTGCCAGCAGTTCCAAGACCGGGACAGGGTTAGTTGCTGAAGCTTTCTTT. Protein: CASSSKTGTGLVAEAFF.

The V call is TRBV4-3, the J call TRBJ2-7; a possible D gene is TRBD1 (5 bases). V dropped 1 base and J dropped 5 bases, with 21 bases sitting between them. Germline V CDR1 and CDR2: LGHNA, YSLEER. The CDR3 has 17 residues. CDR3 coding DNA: TGCGCCAGCAGCCAAGGTCTTGGAAGGGGTCAGTTAAACGAGCAGTACTTC. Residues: CASSQGLGRGQLNEQYF.

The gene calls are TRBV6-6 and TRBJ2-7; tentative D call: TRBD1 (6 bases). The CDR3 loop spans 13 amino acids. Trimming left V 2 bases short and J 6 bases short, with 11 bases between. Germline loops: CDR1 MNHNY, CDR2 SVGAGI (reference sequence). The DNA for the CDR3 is TGTGCCAGCAGTTACAGGGGGTGGCGCGAGCAGTACTTC. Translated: CASSYRGWREQYF.

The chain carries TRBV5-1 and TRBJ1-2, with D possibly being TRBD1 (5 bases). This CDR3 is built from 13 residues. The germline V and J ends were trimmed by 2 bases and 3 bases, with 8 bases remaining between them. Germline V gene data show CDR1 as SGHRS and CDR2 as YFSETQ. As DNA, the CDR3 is TGCGCCAGCAGCTTAAAAGGGGACTATGGCTACACCTTC. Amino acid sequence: CASSLKGDYGYTF. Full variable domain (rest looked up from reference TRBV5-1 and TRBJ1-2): KAGVTQTPRYLIKTRGQQVTLSCSPISGHRSVSWYQQTPGQGLQFLFEYFSETQRNKGNFPGRFSGRQFSNSRSEMNVSTLELGDSALYLCASSLKGDYGYTFGSGTRLTVV.

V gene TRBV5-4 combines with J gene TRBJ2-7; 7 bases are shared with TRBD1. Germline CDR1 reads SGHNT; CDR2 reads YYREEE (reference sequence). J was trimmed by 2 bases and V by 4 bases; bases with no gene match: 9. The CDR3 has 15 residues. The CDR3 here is CASSPKTGTTYEQYF. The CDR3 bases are TGTGCCAGCAGCCCAAAGACAGGGACGACCTACGAGCAGTACTTC. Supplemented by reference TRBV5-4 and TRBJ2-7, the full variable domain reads ETGVTQSPTHLIKTRGQQVTLRCSSQSGHNTVSWYQQALGQGPQFIFQYYREEENGRGNFPPRFSGLQFPNYSSELNVNALELDDSALYLCASSPKTGTTYEQYFGPGTRLTVT.

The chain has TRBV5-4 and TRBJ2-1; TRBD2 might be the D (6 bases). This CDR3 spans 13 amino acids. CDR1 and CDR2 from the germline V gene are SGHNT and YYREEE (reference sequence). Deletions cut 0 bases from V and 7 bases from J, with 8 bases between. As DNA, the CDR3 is TGTGCCAGCAGCTTGGCGAGCGGGAATGAGCAGTTCTTC. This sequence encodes CASSLASGNEQFF. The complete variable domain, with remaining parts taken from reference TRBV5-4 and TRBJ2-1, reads ETGVTQSPTHLIKTRGQQVTLRCSSQSGHNTVSWYQQALGQGPQFIFQYYREEENGRGNFPPRFSGLQFPNYSSELNVNALELDDSALYLCASSLASGNEQFFGPGTRLTVL.

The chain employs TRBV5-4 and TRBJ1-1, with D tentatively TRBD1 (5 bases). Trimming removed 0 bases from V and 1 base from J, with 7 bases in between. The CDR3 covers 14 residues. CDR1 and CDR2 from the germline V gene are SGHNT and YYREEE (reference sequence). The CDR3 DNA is TGTGCCAGCAGCTTGGACAGGCAGAACACTGAAGCTTTCTTT. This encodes CASSLDRQNTEAFF. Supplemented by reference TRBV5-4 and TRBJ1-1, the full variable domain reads ETGVTQSPTHLIKTRGQQVTLRCSSQSGHNTVSWYQQALGQGPQFIFQYYREEENGRGNFPPRFSGLQFPNYSSELNVNALELDDSALYLCASSLDRQNTEAFFGQGTRLTVV.

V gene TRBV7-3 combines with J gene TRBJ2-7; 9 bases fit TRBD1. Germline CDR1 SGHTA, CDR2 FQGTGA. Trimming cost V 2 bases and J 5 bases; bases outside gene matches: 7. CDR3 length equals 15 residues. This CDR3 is CASSLLGQGNHEQYF. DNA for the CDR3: TGTGCCAGCAGCTTACTAGGACAGGGGAACCACGAGCAGTACTTC.

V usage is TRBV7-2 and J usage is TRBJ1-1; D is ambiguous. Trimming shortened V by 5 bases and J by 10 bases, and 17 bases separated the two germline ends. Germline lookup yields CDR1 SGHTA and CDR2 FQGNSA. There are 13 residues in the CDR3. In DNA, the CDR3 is TGTGCCAGCAGCAAACGACAACTCCCTCGAGCTTTCTTT. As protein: CASSKRQLPRAFF.

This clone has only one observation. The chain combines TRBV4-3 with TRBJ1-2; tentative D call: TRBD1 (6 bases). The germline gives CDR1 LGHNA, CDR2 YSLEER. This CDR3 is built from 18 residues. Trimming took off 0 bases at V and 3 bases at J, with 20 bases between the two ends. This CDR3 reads CASSQDRAGDWVHYGYTF. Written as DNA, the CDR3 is TGCGCCAGCAGCCAAGATCGGGCAGGGGATTGGGTTCACTATGGCTACACCTTC.

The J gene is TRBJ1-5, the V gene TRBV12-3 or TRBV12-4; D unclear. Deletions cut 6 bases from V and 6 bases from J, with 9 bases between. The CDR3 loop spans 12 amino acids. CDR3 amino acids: CASRSFSQPQHF. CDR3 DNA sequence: TGTGCCAGCAGGTCGTTCAGTCAGCCCCAGCATTTT.

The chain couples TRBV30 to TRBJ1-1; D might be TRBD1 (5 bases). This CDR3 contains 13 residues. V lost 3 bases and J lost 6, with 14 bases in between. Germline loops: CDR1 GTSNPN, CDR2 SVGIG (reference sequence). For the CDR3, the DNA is TGTGCCTGGAGATGGGGGGTCGACCCTGAAGCTTTCTTT. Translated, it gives CAWRWGVDPEAFF.